What follows describes a single T cell receptor beta chain. Antigen unknown. Primers included in the PCR were 60 Vbeta and 13 Jbeta primers. Clones were read by immunoSEQ multiplex PCR, and TCRdb kept only the in-frame ones, dropping some. The table lists over 150,000 clones, roughly 80% of them singletons. These data are taken from a study of cytomegalovirus exposure and HLA in healthy donors. General study points: The authors reported that TCR beta sequences could predict HLA-A and HLA-B alleles. These predictions were accurate for most subjects in the first cohort.

This CDR3 has 17 residues. Germline V gene data show CDR1 as LNHNV and CDR2 as YYDKDF (reference sequence). The clonotype was recovered from a woman aged 25-40 years in good health and CMV-seropositive. Sequenced sample: PBMCs. The rearrangement links TRBV15 to TRBJ2-5; D perhaps matches TRBD1 (5 bases). The last part of the DNA fits TRBJ2-7 better; the J call may be wrong. This CDR3 reads CATSRDANSRQNYEQYF. Here the CDR3 DNA reads TGTGCCACCAGCAGAGATGCCAACTCTCGACAGAACTACGAGCAGTACTTC.